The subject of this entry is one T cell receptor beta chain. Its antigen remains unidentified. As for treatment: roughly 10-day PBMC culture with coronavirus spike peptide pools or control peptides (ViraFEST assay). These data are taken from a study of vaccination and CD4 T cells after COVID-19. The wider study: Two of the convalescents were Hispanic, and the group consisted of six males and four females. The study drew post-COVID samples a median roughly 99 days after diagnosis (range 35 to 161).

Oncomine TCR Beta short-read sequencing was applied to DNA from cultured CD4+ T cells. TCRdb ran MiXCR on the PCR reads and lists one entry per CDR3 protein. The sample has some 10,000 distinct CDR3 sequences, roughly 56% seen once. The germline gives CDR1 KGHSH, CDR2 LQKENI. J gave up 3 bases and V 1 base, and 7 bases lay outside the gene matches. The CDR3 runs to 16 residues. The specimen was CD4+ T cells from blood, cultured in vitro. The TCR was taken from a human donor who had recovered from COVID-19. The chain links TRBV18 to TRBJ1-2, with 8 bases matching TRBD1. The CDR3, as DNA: TGTGCCAGCTCACCACGGGGGACAGGAATGGACTATGGCTACACCTTC. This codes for CASSPRGTGMDYGYTF.